The source of this T cell receptor beta chain is a study of blood T cell repertoires in COVID-19. The wider study: Acute and convalescent COVID-19 samples came from the United States, Italy and Spain. PBMCs, B-cell-depleted T cells, or T cells were the source of the cDNA or gDNA that made up the material.

Per the study methods: Reference gene primer amplification in the assay estimated nucleated cell counts. TCRdb keeps only in-frame clones here, not all; method: immunoSEQ multiplex PCR. That table furnishes V, J and clone size, whereas the DNA furnished D and trimming. The sample contains about 160,000 clones, around 90% of which appear only once. This CDR3 is built from 13 residues. V gave up 1 base and J gave up 4 bases, with 6 bases separating them. Germline-derived CDR1 and CDR2 are SGHDT and YYEEEE. The sample comprised peripheral blood. The sequence was obtained from a woman aged 55-69 years with active or convalescent COVID-19. The chain carries TRBV5-6 and TRBJ1-5, with a possible D match to TRBD1 (6 bases). The CDR3 coding sequence is TGTGCCAGCAGCTTGACAGGGAATCAGCCCCAGCATTTT. Amino acid sequence: CASSLTGNQPQHF. The variable domain in full, completed from reference TRBV5-6 and TRBJ1-5, reads DAGVTQSPTHLIKTRGQQVTLRCSPKSGHDTVSWYQQALGQGPQFIFQYYEEEERQRGNFPDRFSGHQFPNYSSELNVNALLLGDSALYLCASSLTGNQPQHFGDGTRLSIL.